These T cell receptor beta chains were read from a single sample in a study of shared clonotypes between healthy human individuals. Profiled with immunoSEQ multiplex PCR; TCRdb holds only in-frame clones, not every one. Counted here are some 500,000 clones, almost 97% occurring once; the ten biggest clones make up 0.06%. Sequenced input: naive CD4+ T cells sorted from blood. These receptors were obtained from a woman younger than 45 in good health. Each CDR3 is given with its conserved first and last residue. A D gene is named only where the DNA matches it firmly.

D,V,J,CDR3
-,TRBV4-1,TRBJ2-3,CASSQVDRKSTDTQYF
-,TRBV2,TRBJ2-7,CASSPWTGNAYEQYF
TRBD1,TRBV5-1,TRBJ2-2,CASRPDRAIGELFF
TRBD1,TRBV5-1,TRBJ1-1,CASSDRAGGTEAFF
-,TRBV28,TRBJ2-7,CASSSPGVGAYEQYF
-,TRBV28,TRBJ1-4,CASSAPSATNEKLFF
TRBD1,TRBV7-3,TRBJ1-4,CASSLGTGATNEKLFF
TRBD1,TRBV5-1,TRBJ1-2,CASSLTTGQGSFGYTF
TRBD2,TRBV6-5,TRBJ2-7,CASSYSTSLPPYEQYF
TRBD1,TRBV2,TRBJ2-6,CASRAGTAGANVLTF
TRBD2,TRBV18,TRBJ2-1,CASSPLAGAQETYNEQFF
-,TRBV11-2,TRBJ1-3,CASSLVGTGIGNTIYF
TRBD2,TRBV5-4,TRBJ2-7,CASSLYTSGSYEQYF
TRBD1,TRBV14,TRBJ2-6,CASSHPLATGLPSGANVLTF
-,TRBV27,TRBJ2-5,CASSLHGEETQYF
-,TRBV7-7,TRBJ2-5,CASSLAWSAWETQYF
TRBD2,TRBV27,TRBJ2-3,CASSPLSQAGADTQYF
TRBD1,TRBV19,TRBJ1-4,CASSIRGQGPEKLFF
TRBD2,TRBV28,TRBJ2-1,CASSRLAGVNEQFF
-,TRBV5-4,TRBJ1-5,CASSLDPAGHQPQHF
-,TRBV19,TRBJ1-4,CASSILGGANEKLFF
TRBD1,TRBV28,TRBJ2-2,CASSSPGGPGGELFF
-,TRBV28,TRBJ1-1,CASSPPSPDELNTEAFF
-,TRBV10-3,TRBJ2-7,CAISQSGSSYEQYF
TRBD1,TRBV2,TRBJ2-2,CASREDRGRTGELFF
-,TRBV18,TRBJ2-3,CASSPLDAGLTDTQYF
-,TRBV4-2,-,CASSQGSGTYEQYF